This note documents a single TCR beta chain sequence. Its antigen is as yet unknown. Different DNA sequences within this sample yield the same CDR3. This sample was taken from a study of cytomegalovirus exposure and HLA in healthy donors. Points from the study as a whole: Researchers reportedly found TCR beta sequences accurately predicted most subjects' HLA-A and HLA-B alleles.

The PCR employed 60 Vbeta primers together with 13 Jbeta primers. Repertoires were generated with immunoSEQ multiplex PCR, while TCRdb's copy carries only in-frame clones and drops some. The sample records over 95,000 clones, under 90% being singletons. The receptor was isolated from a woman aged 18-35 years in good health and CMV-seronegative. The material sequenced was PBMCs.

The CDR3 nucleotides read TGCGCCAGCAGCCTGGCTCAGATTGATAATTCACCCCTCCACTTT. Translation: CASSLAQIDNSPLHF. The chain couples TRBV5-1 to TRBJ1-6; D not resolved. Trimming removed 4 bases from V and 5 bases from J, with 13 bases in between. The germline V gene encodes CDR1 SGHRS and CDR2 YFSETQ. CDR3 length equals 15 residues.